The entry that follows covers one TCR beta chain sequence. The V and J ends lost 7 bases and 7 bases respectively, with 16 bases between them. In germline, CDR1 is LGHNA, CDR2 YSLEER. This CDR3 is 13 amino acids long. Sequencing was performed with immunoSEQ multiplex PCR; in TCRdb, only in-frame clones are kept and a portion is missing. Here the sample spans 250,000 to 300,000 clones, 80% to 90% being singletons. The data were obtained in a study of blood T cell repertoires in COVID-19. In the study overall: Sources were T cells, B-cell-depleted T cells, or PBMCs; the material itself was cDNA or gDNA.

This clonotype originated in a woman in her 30s with active or convalescent COVID-19. The chain is built from TRBV4-3 and TRBJ1-1; D is undetermined. The sample consisted of peripheral blood. CDR3 region: CASMAVEKDEAFF. CDR3 bases: TGCGCCAGCATGGCGGTGGAAAAGGATGAAGCTTTCTTT.